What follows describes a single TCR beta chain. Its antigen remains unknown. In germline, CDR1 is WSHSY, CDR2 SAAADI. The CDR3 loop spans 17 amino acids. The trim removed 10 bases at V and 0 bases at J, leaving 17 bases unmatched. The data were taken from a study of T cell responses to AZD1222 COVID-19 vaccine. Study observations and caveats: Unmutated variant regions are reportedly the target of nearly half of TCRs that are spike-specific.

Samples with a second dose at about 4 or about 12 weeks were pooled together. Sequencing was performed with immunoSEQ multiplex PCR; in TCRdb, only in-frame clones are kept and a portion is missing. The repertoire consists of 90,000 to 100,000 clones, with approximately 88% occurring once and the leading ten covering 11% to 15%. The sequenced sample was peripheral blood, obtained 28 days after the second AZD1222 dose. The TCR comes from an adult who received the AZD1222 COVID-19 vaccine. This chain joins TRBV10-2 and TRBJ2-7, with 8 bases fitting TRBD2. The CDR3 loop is CATRGGLGTGDSYEQYF. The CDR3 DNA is TGCGCCACCCGGGGGGGACTAGGGACTGGGGACTCCTACGAGCAGTACTTC.